Shown below are 32 T cell receptor beta chains from a single sample sequenced in a study of Ad26.COV2.S vaccination and SARS-CoV-2 variants. Clones were read by immunoSEQ multiplex PCR, and TCRdb kept only the in-frame ones, dropping some. Altogether more than 150,000 clones are present, approximately 90% being singletons, with the ten largest covering 5.5% to 6%. The sample consisted of peripheral blood, taken after recovery from COVID-19. Source of these receptors: a human donor who had recovered from COVID-19.

This sequence joins TRBV12-3 or TRBV12-4 and TRBJ1-2; D is unresolved. V lost 8 bases and J lost 4, with 5 bases in between. There are 10 residues in the CDR3. CDR3 loop: CASGSYGYTF. In nucleotides, the CDR3 is TGTGCCAGCGGGTCCTATGGCTACACCTTC.

This sequence joins TRBV27 and TRBJ2-7; unclear D gene. The ends were cut back, 5 bases at V and 3 bases at J, with 8 bases in the middle. CDR1 MNHEY and CDR2 SMNVEV come from the germline V gene (reference sequence). The CDR3 runs 12 residues. The CDR3 sequence is CASSPWGYEQYF. The CDR3 DNA follows: TGTGCCAGCAGTCCTTGGGGCTACGAGCAGTACTTC.

This chain links TRBV30 with TRBJ2-5, with D unresolved. This CDR3 comprises 11 residues. Looked up from germline, CDR1 is GTSNPN and CDR2 is SVGIG (reference sequence). The ends were cut back, 1 base at V and 6 bases at J, with 6 bases in the middle. CDR3 DNA sequence: TGTGCCTGGAGTGGTTCCAAGACCCAGTACTTC. This codes for CAWSGSKTQYF.

The rearrangement joins TRBV3-1 (or the pseudogene TRBV3-2) to TRBJ1-1; no firm D call. V was clipped by 0 bases and J by 9 bases, with 14 bases between them. The CDR3 has 14 amino acids. Germline CDR1 reads LGHDT; CDR2 reads YNNKEL (reference sequence). The CDR3 here is CASSQDRKGIKAFF. CDR3 bases: TGTGCCAGCAGCCAAGATCGCAAAGGAATTAAAGCTTTCTTT.

This clone was picked up one time. The chain recombines TRBV11-1 with TRBJ2-4; the match to TRBD2 covers 7 bases. V lost 5 bases to trimming and J lost 9 bases; unmatched junction nucleotides: 7. The CDR3 loop spans 13 amino acids. Germline V CDR1 and CDR2: SGHAT, FQDESV (reference sequence). The CDR3 reads CASSLGVAGIQYF. CDR3 in DNA: TGTGCCAGCAGCCTTGGGGTAGCGGGCATTCAGTACTTC.

The V gene is TRBV28, the J gene TRBJ2-2, with a tentative D call TRBD2 (6 bases). Deletions cut 3 bases from V and 9 bases from J, with 17 bases between. Germline CDR1 is MDHEN and CDR2 is SYDVKM. This CDR3 is built from 15 residues. The CDR3: CASSFPGSGGRELFF. The CDR3 DNA reads as TGTGCCAGCAGTTTCCCCGGGAGCGGCGGACGGGAGCTGTTTTTT.

The chain recombines TRBV6-5 with TRBJ1-1; D may be TRBD1 (6 bases). This CDR3 region has 15 residues. Germline V gene sequence: CDR1 MNHEY, CDR2 SVGAGI. The V gene lost 6 bases and the J gene lost 0 bases, with 14 bases spanning the gap. CDR3 DNA: TGTGCCAGCAGCATAACGGGGGGCCTGAACACTGAAGCTTTCTTT. This encodes CASSITGGLNTEAFF.

The rearrangement joins TRBV2 to TRBJ1-1; TRBD1 is a possible D gene (6 bases). V lost 3 bases and J lost 4, with 9 bases in between. The V gene's germline CDR1 is SNHLY and CDR2 FYNNEI. The CDR3 extends over 13 amino acids. The CDR3 coding sequence is TGTGCCAGCAGTGAGGGAGGGGGCACTGAAGCTTTCTTT. It specifies CASSEGGGTEAFF.

V gene TRBV4-1 combines with J gene TRBJ1-2, with D perhaps matching TRBD1 (5 bases). V lost 4 bases and J 0 bases, leaving 12 bases between the germline ends. CDR3 size: 15 residues. The germline V gene encodes CDR1 MGHRA and CDR2 YSYEKL. CDR3 DNA: TGCGCCAGCAGCCTGTCGGGGACCGCTAACTATGGCTACACCTTC. Its translation is CASSLSGTANYGYTF.

The gene calls are TRBV27 and TRBJ1-1; D is perhaps TRBD1 (5 bases). Trimming took off 3 bases at V and 1 base at J, with 9 bases between the two ends. Germline CDR1 reads MNHEY; CDR2 reads SMNVEV (reference sequence). This CDR3 contains 14 residues. The CDR3 sequence is CASSLTAQNTEAFF. The CDR3 coding sequence is TGTGCCAGCAGTTTGACAGCGCAGAACACTGAAGCTTTCTTT.

The DNA of the CDR3 is TGTGCCAGCAGCCCCGGGACTAATCTCTTCACCGCTAACACCGGGGAGCTGTTTTTT. It is translated as CASSPGTNLFTANTGELFF. This rearrangement joins TRBV7-3 to TRBJ2-2, with TRBD2 matching over 7 bases. The CDR3 loop spans 19 amino acids. Trimming took 5 bases from V and 2 from J; bases not matched to a gene: 17. Looked up from germline, CDR1 is SGHTA and CDR2 is FQGTGA.

The chain employs TRBV9 and TRBJ2-1; 14 bases are a match to TRBD2. The CDR3 is made up of 17 amino acids. The trim removed 4 bases at V and 2 bases at J, leaving 5 bases unmatched. Germline V gives CDR1 SGDLS, CDR2 YYNGEE. CDR3 DNA sequence: TGTGCCAGCAGCCCGGGACTAGCGGGAGCGACCTACAATGAGCAGTTCTTC. Its translation is CASSPGLAGATYNEQFF.

The genes are TRBV4-2 and TRBJ1-5; 10 bases fit TRBD1. V lost 6 bases, J lost 7 bases, and 3 bases stayed unmatched. The CDR3 is 13 residues long. CDR1 and CDR2 (germline): LGHNA, YNFKEQ. DNA of the CDR3: TGTGCCAGCAGTCCGGGACAGGGGCAGCCCCAGCATTTT. As protein: CASSPGQGQPQHF.

The genes are TRBV19 and TRBJ2-1; 10 bases map to TRBD2. Germline V gene data show CDR1 as LNHDA and CDR2 as SQIVND (reference sequence). This CDR3 region has 15 residues. Trimming took 6 bases from V and 7 from J; bases not matched to a gene: 9. The CDR3 sequence is CASRELAGVGNEQFF. The CDR3 DNA reads TGTGCCAGTAGAGAGCTAGCGGGGGTGGGTAATGAGCAGTTCTTC.

The chain couples TRBV7-9 to TRBJ2-5; D may be TRBD1 or TRBD2 (6 bases each). Germline values: CDR1 SEHNR, CDR2 FQNEAQ (reference sequence). V was shortened by 5 bases and J by 2 bases, with 18 bases between the two germline ends. This CDR3 comprises 16 residues. CDR3 sequence reads: CASSRGTLRGQETQYF. The DNA for the CDR3 is TGTGCCAGCAGCCGGGGGACTTTGAGGGGGCAAGAGACCCAGTACTTC. The full variable domain, rest sourced from reference TRBV7-9 and TRBJ2-5, is DTGVSQNPRHKITKRGQNVTFRCDPISEHNRLYWYRQTLGQGPEFLTYFQNEAQLEKSRLLSDRFSAERPKGSFSTLEIQRTEQGDSAMYLCASSRGTLRGQETQYFGPGTRLLVL.

The rearrangement uses TRBV5-6 and TRBJ2-7; possible D gene TRBD2, 6 bases. Trimming shortened V by 1 base and J by 6 bases, and 23 bases separated the two germline ends. The germline gives CDR1 SGHDT, CDR2 YYEEEE. This CDR3 has 17 residues. Here the CDR3 DNA reads TGTGCCAGCAGCTTGATGGGCGGAGGGGCTTTGGGATTCGAGCAGTACTTC. Translated: CASSLMGGGALGFEQYF.

V usage is TRBV18 and J usage is TRBJ1-2; 7 bases agree with TRBD1. CDR3 length equals 14 residues. The junction had 7 bases not matched to a gene; V was cut back by 3 bases and J by 6 bases. Germline loops: CDR1 KGHSH, CDR2 LQKENI. The CDR3: CASSPQGVEDGYTF. The CDR3 DNA sequence: TGTGCCAGCTCACCCCAGGGGGTCGAAGATGGCTACACCTTC.

The chain has TRBV24-1 and TRBJ1-3, with D possibly matching TRBD1 (6 bases). V lost 10 bases and J 4 bases, leaving 19 bases between the germline ends. Germline CDR1 and CDR2: KGHDR and SFDVKD. This CDR3 has 15 amino acids. CDR3 DNA: TGTGCCACTGGGTTCTACGGGACACGAGGAAACACCATATATTTT. It codes for CATGFYGTRGNTIYF.

The J gene is TRBJ2-1, the V gene TRBV3-1 (or the pseudogene TRBV3-2), with D uncertain. Germline CDR1 reads LGHDT; CDR2 reads YNNKEL (reference sequence). V lost 3 bases and J lost 1, with 7 bases in between. CDR3 size: 14 residues. CDR3 nucleotide sequence: TGTGCCAGCAGCCACAGAAAGTCCTACAATGAGCAGTTCTTC. Translating it yields CASSHRKSYNEQFF.

The chain links TRBV20-1 to TRBJ2-1, with D uncertain. Trimming took 0 bases from V and 14 from J, leaving 11 bases between them. This CDR3 has 11 residues. Per the germline V gene, CDR1 is DFQATT and CDR2 is SNEGSKA (reference sequence). CDR3 protein: CSARDRLVEFF. CDR3 DNA sequence: TGCAGTGCTAGAGATAGGTTAGTGGAGTTCTTC.

This clone was detected once. V is TRBV13 and J is TRBJ2-5, with D possibly matching TRBD1 (6 bases). The V gene's germline CDR1 is PRHDT and CDR2 FYEKMQ (reference sequence). Trimming removed 3 bases from V and 2 bases from J, with 16 bases in between. This CDR3 spans 16 amino acids. The CDR3 DNA follows: TGTGCCAGCAGCTTTAGCTGGGGGCGTTCACAAGAGACCCAGTACTTC. Residues: CASSFSWGRSQETQYF.

The chain has TRBV21-1 and TRBJ1-1; the D call of TRBD1 is as the table states it, not checked on the DNA. TRBV21-1 is reported as a pseudogene. This CDR3 is 17 amino acids long. The CDR3 is CASSNSGKGVPNTEAFF. The CDR3 region has the DNA TGTGCCAGCAGCAACTCAGGCAAGGGGGTACCGAACACTGAAGCTTTCTTT.

The chain joins TRBV7-8 to TRBJ2-3; 10 positions agree with TRBD2. V trimming: 2 bases; J trimming: 2 bases; junction bases outside the gene matches: 10. Germline values: CDR1 SGHVS, CDR2 FQNEAQ. The CDR3 sequence is 18 residues long. This chain's CDR3 is CASSLRGALAGATDTQYF. In nucleotides, the CDR3 is TGTGCCAGCAGCTTAAGAGGGGCTCTAGCGGGAGCCACAGATACGCAGTATTTT. Variable domain in full (rest from reference TRBV7-8 and TRBJ2-3): GAGVSQSPRYKVAKRGQDVALRCDPISGHVSLFWYQQALGQGPEFLTYFQNEAQLDKSGLPSDRFFAERPEGSVSTLKIQRTQQEDSAVYLCASSLRGALAGATDTQYFGPGTRLTVL.

This clone was seen only once. The V call is TRBV9, the J call TRBJ2-3; D might be TRBD1 (6 bases). Germline V gives CDR1 SGDLS, CDR2 YYNGEE. V shed 0 bases and J shed 5 bases, with 13 bases lying between them. This CDR3 has 15 residues. The chain's CDR3 is CASSVAGRGGDTQYF. The CDR3 DNA sequence: TGTGCCAGCAGCGTAGCCGGGCGAGGGGGAGATACGCAGTATTTT.

The chain employs TRBV7-9 and TRBJ2-5; tentatively, D is TRBD2 (6 bases). The CDR3 runs to 14 residues. Deletions cut 5 bases from V and 4 bases from J, with 14 bases between. The germline CDR1 and CDR2 sequences are SEHNR and FQNEAQ (reference sequence). The CDR3 bases are TGTGCCAGCAGCCGCGGAGGGCCTCCAGAGACCCAGTACTTC. Translated, it gives CASSRGGPPETQYF.

This rearrangement joins TRBV19 to TRBJ2-1, with D uncertain. Germline CDR1 is LNHDA and CDR2 is SQIVND (reference sequence). Trimming stripped 0 bases from V and 0 bases from J, with 9 bases between. This CDR3 region has 16 residues. The DNA of the CDR3 is TGTGCCAGTAGTATAGAAGTGCCGAGCTCCTACAATGAGCAGTTCTTC. Protein: CASSIEVPSSYNEQFF.

This chain links TRBV19 with TRBJ1-2; D remains unclear. CDR3 length: 16 amino acids. Germline V CDR1 and CDR2: LNHDA, SQIVND (reference sequence). V lost 4 bases and J lost 2, with 17 bases in between. The CDR3 DNA reads TGTGCCAGTAGTACTCCGTTCAATTATTCAAACTATGGCTACACCTTC. Its translation: CASSTPFNYSNYGYTF.

The chain uses TRBV7-8 and TRBJ1-2; 9 positions match TRBD1. CDR3 size: 15 residues. V dropped 5 bases and J dropped 4; count of bases not matched to a gene: 8. Germline V gene data show CDR1 as SGHVS and CDR2 as FQNEAQ. Here the CDR3 reads CASSPSDRGSYGYTF. Here the CDR3 DNA reads TGTGCCAGCAGCCCCTCGGACAGGGGCTCCTATGGCTACACCTTC.

V gene TRBV19 combines with J gene TRBJ1-2; D unresolved. The V gene's germline CDR1 is LNHDA and CDR2 SQIVND (reference sequence). The CDR3 has 16 amino acids. With 3 bases removed from V and 4 bases from J, the gap between germline ends came to 18 bases. CDR3 protein: CASSIRELRTPYGYTF. CDR3 DNA sequence: TGTGCCAGTAGTATCCGGGAGCTCCGCACCCCCTATGGCTACACCTTC.

Here the CDR3 reads CASSLGLAAYNEQFF. CDR3 coding DNA: TGTGCCAGCAGCTTAGGACTAGCGGCCTACAATGAGCAGTTCTTC. The chain employs TRBV7-6 and TRBJ2-1; 9 bases map to TRBD2. The germline V gene has CDR1 SGHVS and CDR2 FNYEAQ. There are 15 residues in the CDR3. V shed 1 base and J 2 bases; nucleotides not matched to a gene: 0.

This clone was seen more than once but under ten times. The genes are TRBV7-2 and TRBJ2-7, with TRBD1 as a possible D gene (5 bases). Germline loops: CDR1 SGHTA, CDR2 FQGNSA. Between the trimmed V and J ends, which lost 8 bases and 2 bases, there was a span of 19 bases. This CDR3 is 15 amino acids long. CDR3 region: CASVGKGYFTYEQYF. The CDR3 DNA follows: TGTGCCAGCGTCGGAAAGGGGTACTTCACCTACGAGCAGTACTTC. The full variable domain, in which reference TRBV7-2 and TRBJ2-7 provide the parts outside the CDR3, is GAGVSQSPSNKVTEKGKDVELRCDPISGHTALYWYRQSLGQGLEFLIYFQGNSAPDKSGLPSDRFSAERTGGSVSTLTIQRTQQEDSAVYLCASVGKGYFTYEQYFGPGTRLTVT.

This chain joins TRBV5-1 and TRBJ2-5; TRBD2 matches 8 bases. From germline, CDR1 is SGHRS and CDR2 YFSETQ. V lost 5 bases to trimming and J lost 6 bases; unmatched junction nucleotides: 9. The CDR3 consists of 14 residues. In DNA, the CDR3 is TGCGCCAGCAGAGGGTCGGGAGGGCCAAAGACCCAGTACTTC. Translating gives CASRGSGGPKTQYF.